This paragraph covers one TCR beta chain sequence. These data belong to a study of blood T cell repertoires in COVID-19. On the study more broadly: Samples taken during acute and convalescent COVID-19 were collected in the United States, Italy and Spain. PBMCs, B-cell-depleted T cells, or T cells were the source of the cDNA or gDNA that made up the material.

In the original analysis: By means of reference gene primer amplification, nucleated cell counts were estimated. The assay was immunoSEQ multiplex PCR, and TCRdb's table has in-frame clones only and misses some. The V and J calls and clone size come from that table; D and trimming were worked out from the DNA. In the table there are under 300,000 clones, approximately 83% of which are singletons. The germline V gene encodes CDR1 SGHRS and CDR2 YFSETQ. There are 16 residues in the CDR3. V lost 0 bases and J 2 bases, leaving 14 bases between the germline ends. V gene TRBV5-1 combines with J gene TRBJ1-1; D is possibly TRBD1 (6 bases). This clonotype was obtained from a woman in her 70s with acute or convalescent COVID-19. The sequenced sample was peripheral blood. The CDR3 DNA sequence: TGCGCCAGCAGCTTGGAGGCGGGGGCGGCTAACACTGAAGCTTTCTTT. This gives the protein CASSLEAGAANTEAFF.